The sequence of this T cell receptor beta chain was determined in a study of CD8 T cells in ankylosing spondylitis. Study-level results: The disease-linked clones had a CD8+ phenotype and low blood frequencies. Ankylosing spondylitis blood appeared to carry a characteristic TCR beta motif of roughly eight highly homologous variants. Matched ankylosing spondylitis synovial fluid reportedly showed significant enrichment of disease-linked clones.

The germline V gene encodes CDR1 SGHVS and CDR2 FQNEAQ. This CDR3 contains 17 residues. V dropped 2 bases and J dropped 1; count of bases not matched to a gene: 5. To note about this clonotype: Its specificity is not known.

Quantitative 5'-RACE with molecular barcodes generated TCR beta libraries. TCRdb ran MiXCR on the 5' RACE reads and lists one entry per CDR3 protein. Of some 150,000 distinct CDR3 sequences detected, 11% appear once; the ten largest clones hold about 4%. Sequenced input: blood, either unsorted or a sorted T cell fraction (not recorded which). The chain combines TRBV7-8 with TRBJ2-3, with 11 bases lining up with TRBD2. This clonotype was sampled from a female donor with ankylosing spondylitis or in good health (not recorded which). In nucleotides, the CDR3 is TGTGCCAGCAGCTTACTAGCGGGAGGCCTGCGCACAGATACGCAGTATTTT. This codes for CASSLLAGGLRTDTQYF.